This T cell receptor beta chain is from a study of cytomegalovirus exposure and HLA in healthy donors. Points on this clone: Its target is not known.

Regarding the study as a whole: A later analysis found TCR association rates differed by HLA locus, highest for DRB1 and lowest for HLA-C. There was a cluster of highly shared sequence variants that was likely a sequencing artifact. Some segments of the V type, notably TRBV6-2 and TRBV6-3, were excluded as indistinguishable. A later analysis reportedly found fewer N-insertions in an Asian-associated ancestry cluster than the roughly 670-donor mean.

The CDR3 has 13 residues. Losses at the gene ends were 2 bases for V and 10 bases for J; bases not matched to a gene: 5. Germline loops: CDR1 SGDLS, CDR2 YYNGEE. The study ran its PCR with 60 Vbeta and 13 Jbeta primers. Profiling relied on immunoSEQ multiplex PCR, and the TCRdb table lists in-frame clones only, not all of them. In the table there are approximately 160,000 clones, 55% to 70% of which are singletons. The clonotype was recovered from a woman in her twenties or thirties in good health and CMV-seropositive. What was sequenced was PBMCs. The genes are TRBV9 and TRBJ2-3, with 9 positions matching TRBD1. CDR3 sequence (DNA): TGTGCCAGCAGCGTCCCGGGACAGGGTTCGCAGTATTTT. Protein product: CASSVPGQGSQYF.